This passage covers 9 T cell receptor beta chains from one sample sequenced in a study of post-analysis software for immune sequencing data (dated by TCRdb to the mid-2010s). Points the paper makes about the study in general: Patients showed significantly higher frequencies than controls for about 5 TRBV segments, among them TRBV5-6, TRBV5-1 and TRBV20-1.

The method was PCR. The instrument given in TCRdb is Illumina HiSeq 2500. To reduce PCR and sequencing biases, unique molecular identifiers were incorporated into the TCR beta cDNA libraries. TCRdb itself trimmed the public reads at Q25 with fastp, ran MiXCR and retained productive beta chains. Rows matching on CDR3 protein sequence are summarized as one entry with the most common DNA and genes. This sample comprises fewer than 900,000 distinct CDR3 sequences, around 46% of them detected only once. The top ten hold roughly 4.9% of the sample. These receptors' targets are unknown. The sample was blood. Receptors originate from a girl between 5 and 17 years old with multiple sclerosis.

This clonotype has more than one count but fewer than ten. The V and J genes are TRBV12-3 or TRBV12-4 and TRBJ2-1, with 10 nucleotides matching TRBD1. The CDR3 has 14 residues. The J segment lost 6 bases and the V segment lost 7 bases, leaving 6 bases of the junction unmatched. The DNA of the CDR3 is TGTGCCAGCACCTACGGGACAGGGGCCAATGAGCAGTTCTTC. This sequence encodes CASTYGTGANEQFF.

The chain recombines TRBV5-6 with TRBJ1-6; D ambiguous. CDR3 size: 18 residues. Trimming removed 0 bases from V and 0 bases from J, with 13 bases in between. Germline CDR1 and CDR2: SGHDT and YYEEEE. As DNA, the CDR3 is TGTGCCAGCAGCTTGGGGTTGAGGGAGAGCTCCTATAATTCACCCCTCCACTTT. Translated, it gives CASSLGLRESSYNSPLHF.

The V and J genes are TRBV7-2 and TRBJ2-3, with D hard to call. The germline CDR1 and CDR2 sequences are SGHTA and FQGNSA. With 0 bases removed from V and 4 bases from J, the gap between germline ends came to 14 bases. This CDR3 region has 16 residues. CDR3 in amino acids: CASSLAGVVGPDTQYF. DNA for the CDR3: TGTGCCAGCAGCTTAGCGGGTGTCGTTGGCCCAGATACGCAGTATTTT.

This clonotype was counted only a few times. The chain joins TRBV3-1 to TRBJ1-1; 8 nucleotides agree with TRBD1. The CDR3 consists of 15 residues. V lost 2 bases and J lost 4; bases outside the gene matches: 6. Germline lookup yields CDR1 LGHDT and CDR2 YNNKEL (reference sequence). CDR3 nucleotides: TGTGCCAGCAGCCAACCTGGACAGGGCGTCACTGAAGCTTTCTTT. Translation: CASSQPGQGVTEAFF.

The V gene is TRBV12-3 or TRBV12-4, the J gene TRBJ1-5; the match to TRBD1 covers 9 bases. Losses at the gene ends were 3 bases for V and 9 bases for J; bases not matched to a gene: 12. The CDR3 totals 16 residues. The CDR3 here is CASSFYGQGIRRPQHF. The DNA for the CDR3 is TGTGCCAGCAGTTTTTACGGACAGGGGATTAGACGGCCCCAGCATTTT.

The rearrangement joins TRBV12-3 or TRBV12-4 to TRBJ2-2; D is ambiguous. Trimming removed 5 bases from V and 7 bases from J, with 14 bases in between. The CDR3 contains 14 residues. The CDR3 coding sequence is TGTGCCAGCAGTCCAAACGACATCGTCGGGGAGCTGTTTTTT. Protein sequence: CASSPNDIVGELFF.

The J gene is TRBJ1-4, the V gene TRBV11-3, with D hard to call. V was clipped by 3 bases and J by 5 bases, with 4 bases between them. CDR1 is SGHNT and CDR2 is YENEEA in the germline V gene. The CDR3 is 12 amino acids. This CDR3 is CASSLPNEKLFF. Here the CDR3 DNA reads TGTGCCAGCAGCTTGCCCAATGAAAAACTGTTTTTT.

This clonotype appeared a few times. The chain couples TRBV15 to TRBJ2-1; no clear D gene. Trimming cost V 3 bases and J 5 bases, with 8 bases left between them. Germline CDR1 and CDR2: LNHNV and YYDKDF (reference sequence). The CDR3 is made up of 13 amino acids. The CDR3 DNA is TGTGCCACCAGCAGTCAAGTCGACAATGAGCAGTTCTTC. Its protein product is CATSSQVDNEQFF.

This chain links TRBV20-1 with TRBJ2-3; perhaps D is TRBD1 or TRBD2 (5 bases each). The CDR3 is 17 residues long. The V gene's germline CDR1 is DFQATT and CDR2 SNEGSKA (reference sequence). Trimming took off 1 base at V and 2 bases at J, with 19 bases between the two ends. The chain's CDR3 is CSARGTHAPGHTDTQYF. The DNA of the CDR3 is TGCAGTGCTAGAGGAACCCACGCACCGGGGCACACAGATACGCAGTATTTT.